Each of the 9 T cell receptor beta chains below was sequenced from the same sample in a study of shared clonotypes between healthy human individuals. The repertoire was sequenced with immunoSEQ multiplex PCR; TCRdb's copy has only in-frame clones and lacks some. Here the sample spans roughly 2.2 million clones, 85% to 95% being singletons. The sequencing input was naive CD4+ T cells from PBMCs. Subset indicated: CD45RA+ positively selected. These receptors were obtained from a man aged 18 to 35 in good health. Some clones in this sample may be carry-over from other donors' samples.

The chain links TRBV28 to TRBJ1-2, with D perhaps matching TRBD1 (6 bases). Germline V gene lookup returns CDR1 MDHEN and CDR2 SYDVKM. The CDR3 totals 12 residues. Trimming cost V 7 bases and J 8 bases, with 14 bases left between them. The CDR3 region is CASTDRRIGYTF. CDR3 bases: TGTGCCAGCACCGACAGGCGGATCGGCTACACCTTC.

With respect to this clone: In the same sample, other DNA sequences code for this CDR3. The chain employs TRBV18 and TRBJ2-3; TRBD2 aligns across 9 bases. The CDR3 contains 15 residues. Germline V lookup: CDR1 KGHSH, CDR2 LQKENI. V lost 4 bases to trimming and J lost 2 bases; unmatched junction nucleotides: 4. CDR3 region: CASSLRLADTDTQYF. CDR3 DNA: TGTGCCAGCTCACTGCGACTAGCGGACACAGATACGCAGTATTTT.

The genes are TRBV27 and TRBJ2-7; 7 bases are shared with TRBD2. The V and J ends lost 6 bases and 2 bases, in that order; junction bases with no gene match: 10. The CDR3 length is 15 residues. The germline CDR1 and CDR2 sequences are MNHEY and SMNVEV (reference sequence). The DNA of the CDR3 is TGTGCCAGCAGAACCCTTGACGGGAGGACCTACGAGCAGTACTTC. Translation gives CASRTLDGRTYEQYF.

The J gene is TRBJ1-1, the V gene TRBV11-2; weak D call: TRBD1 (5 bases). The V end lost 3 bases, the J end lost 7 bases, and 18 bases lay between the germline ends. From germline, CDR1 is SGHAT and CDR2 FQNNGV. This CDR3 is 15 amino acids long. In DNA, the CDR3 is TGTGCCAGCAGCTTTACCTCTCAGGGATTAGGTGAAGCTTTCTTT. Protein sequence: CASSFTSQGLGEAFF. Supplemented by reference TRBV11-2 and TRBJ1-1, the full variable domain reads EAGVAQSPRYKIIEKRQSVAFWCNPISGHATLYWYQQILGQGPKLLIQFQNNGVVDDSQLPKDRFSAERLKGVDSTLKIQPAKLEDSAVYLCASSFTSQGLGEAFFGQGTRLTVV.

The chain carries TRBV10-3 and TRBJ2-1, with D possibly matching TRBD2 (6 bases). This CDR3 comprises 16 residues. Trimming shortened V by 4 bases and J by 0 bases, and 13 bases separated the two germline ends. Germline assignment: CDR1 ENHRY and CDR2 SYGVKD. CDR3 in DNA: TGTGCCATCAGTGCGCTAGCGCGATACTCCTACAATGAGCAGTTCTTC. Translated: CAISALARYSYNEQFF.

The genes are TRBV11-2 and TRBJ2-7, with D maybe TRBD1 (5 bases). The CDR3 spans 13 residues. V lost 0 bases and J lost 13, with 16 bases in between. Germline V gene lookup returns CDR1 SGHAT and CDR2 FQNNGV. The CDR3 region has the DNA TGTGCCAGCAGCTTAGATGCTTGGGATAGGACATACTTC. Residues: CASSLDAWDRTYF. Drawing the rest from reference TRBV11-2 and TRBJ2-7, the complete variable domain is EAGVAQSPRYKIIEKRQSVAFWCNPISGHATLYWYQQILGQGPKLLIQFQNNGVVDDSQLPKDRFSAERLKGVDSTLKIQPAKLEDSAVYLCASSLDAWDRTYFGPGTRLTVT.

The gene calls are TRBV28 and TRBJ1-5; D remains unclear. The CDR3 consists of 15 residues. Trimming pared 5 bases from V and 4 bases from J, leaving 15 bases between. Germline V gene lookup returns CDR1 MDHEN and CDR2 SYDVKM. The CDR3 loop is CASSGRFRENQPQHF. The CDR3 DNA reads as TGTGCCAGCAGTGGGAGATTCCGGGAAAATCAGCCCCAGCATTTT.

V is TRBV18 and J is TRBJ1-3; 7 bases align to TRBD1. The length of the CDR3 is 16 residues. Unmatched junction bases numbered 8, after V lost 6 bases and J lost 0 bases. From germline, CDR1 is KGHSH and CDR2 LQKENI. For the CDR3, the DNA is TGTGCCAGCTCCCCTAGCAGGGGGAGCTCTGGAAACACCATATATTTT. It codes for CASSPSRGSSGNTIYF.

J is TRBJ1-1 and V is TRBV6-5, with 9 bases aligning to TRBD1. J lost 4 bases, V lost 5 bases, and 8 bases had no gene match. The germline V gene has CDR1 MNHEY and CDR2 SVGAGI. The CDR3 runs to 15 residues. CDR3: CASSRTGVAFTEAFF. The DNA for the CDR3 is TGTGCCAGCAGTAGGACAGGGGTTGCTTTCACTGAAGCTTTCTTT.